This entry lists 18 T cell receptor beta chains sequenced from one sample in a study of cytomegalovirus exposure and HLA in healthy donors. The data were produced by immunoSEQ multiplex PCR, yet TCRdb's version contains in-frame clones alone and is incomplete. The sample shows approximately 170,000 clones, about 85% of them seen only once. Sequencing was performed on PBMCs. The receptors here all came from a man aged 25 to 40 in good health and CMV-seropositive.

This clone was seen more than once but under ten times. The chain combines TRBV2 with TRBJ1-2; D remains unclear. The V end was cut by 7 bases, the J end by 4 bases, with 16 bases between. The germline V gene has CDR1 SNHLY and CDR2 FYNNEI. This CDR3 comprises 14 residues. CDR3 sequence (DNA): TGTGCCAGCACGACTGAAAATTCCCTCTATGGCTACACCTTC. It yields the protein CASTTENSLYGYTF.

V usage is TRBV7-6 and J usage is TRBJ1-4; 8 nucleotides match TRBD1. V lost 5 bases to trimming and J lost 14 bases; unmatched junction nucleotides: 7. This CDR3 is 12 amino acids long. Germline loops: CDR1 SGHVS, CDR2 FNYEAQ. CDR3 amino acids: CASSLGQGSLFF. CDR3 sequence (DNA): TGTGCCAGCAGCCTAGGACAGGGATCTCTGTTTTTT.

This clone was counted between two and nine times. This chain connects TRBV7-9 to TRBJ2-7; D unclear. V was cut by 1 base and J by 2 bases, with 6 bases left in between. Germline CDR1 reads SEHNR; CDR2 reads FQNEAQ (reference sequence). The CDR3 has 13 residues. DNA of the CDR3: TGTGCCAGCAGCTTAGAACACCCCTACGAGCAGTACTTC. This gives the protein CASSLEHPYEQYF.

In DNA, the CDR3 is TGTGCCAGCAGGTTTACGGGACATGCGAACACTGAAGCTTTCTTT. Its translation is CASRFTGHANTEAFF. This chain uses TRBV9 with TRBJ1-1; possible D gene TRBD1, 6 bases. Germline values: CDR1 SGDLS, CDR2 YYNGEE. The CDR3 covers 15 residues. V lost 5 bases and J lost 1, with 15 bases in between.

The V gene is TRBV7-2, the J gene TRBJ1-2, with 7 bases fitting TRBD1. CDR1 and CDR2 (germline): SGHTA, FQGNSA. The CDR3 totals 14 residues. J was trimmed by 4 bases and V by 1 base; bases with no gene match: 3. CDR3 DNA sequence: TGTGCCAGCAGCTTAGGAGAGGGGGCCTATGGCTACACCTTC. This codes for CASSLGEGAYGYTF. Combining the CDR3 with reference TRBV7-2 and TRBJ1-2 gives the whole variable domain GAGVSQSPSNKVTEKGKDVELRCDPISGHTALYWYRQSLGQGLEFLIYFQGNSAPDKSGLPSDRFSAERTGGSVSTLTIQRTQQEDSAVYLCASSLGEGAYGYTFGSGTRLTVV.

The chain is built from TRBV5-3 and TRBJ1-2; 8 nucleotides match TRBD1. Being an ORF, TRBV5-3 has a function that is uncertain. The CDR3 spans 20 residues. V lost 2 bases to trimming and J lost 3 bases; unmatched junction nucleotides: 21. The CDR3 region is CARSFTGTGLVESPDYGYTF. The CDR3 DNA follows: TGTGCCAGAAGCTTCACCGGGACAGGCCTTGTCGAGTCCCCCGACTATGGCTACACCTTC.

The chain joins TRBV5-1 to TRBJ2-2; D not certain. There are 15 residues in the CDR3. Germline assignment: CDR1 SGHRS and CDR2 YFSETQ. The V gene lost 0 bases and the J gene lost 1 base, with 7 bases spanning the gap. In nucleotides, the CDR3 is TGCGCCAGCAGCTTGGGACACGGGAACACCGGGGAGCTGTTTTTT. Protein sequence: CASSLGHGNTGELFF.

The gene calls are TRBV27 and TRBJ2-7, with a possible D match to TRBD1 (6 bases). Germline values: CDR1 MNHEY, CDR2 SMNVEV (reference sequence). This CDR3 comprises 13 residues. Trimming stripped 6 bases from V and 3 bases from J, with 12 bases between. The CDR3 loop is CASRRDNYYEQYF. The CDR3 region has the DNA TGTGCCAGCAGGAGGGACAACTACTACGAGCAGTACTTC.

This clone was seen only once. The chain is built from TRBV6-5 and TRBJ2-7; D gene unclear. The germline V gene encodes CDR1 MNHEY and CDR2 SVGAGI. This CDR3 contains 14 residues. Trimming removed 0 bases at V and 1 base at J, with 7 bases between. DNA of the CDR3: TGTGCCAGCAGTTACTCTGACATTTCCTACGAGCAGTACTTC. Its translation: CASSYSDISYEQYF.

The chain is built from TRBV5-1 and TRBJ2-2, with D possibly being TRBD2 (5 bases). The length of the CDR3 is 16 residues. The V and J ends lost 0 bases and 2 bases respectively, with 11 bases between them. Germline CDR1 and CDR2: SGHRS and YFSETQ. The CDR3 reads CASSLGTRGNTGELFF. In DNA, the CDR3 is TGCGCCAGCAGCTTGGGAACCCGGGGAAACACCGGGGAGCTGTTTTTT.

The chain has TRBV5-1 and TRBJ2-7; 10 nucleotides align to TRBD1. CDR3 size: 16 residues. The germline V gene has CDR1 SGHRS and CDR2 YFSETQ. V was pared by 3 bases and J by 1 base, with 7 bases of the junction left unmatched. DNA of the CDR3: TGCGCCAGCAGCTGGGGACAGGGGTCATTTTCCTACGAGCAGTACTTC. Protein: CASSWGQGSFSYEQYF.

The V and J genes are TRBV6-5 and TRBJ2-3; TRBD2 aligns across 8 bases. The V and J ends lost 5 bases and 3 bases, in that order; junction bases with no gene match: 7. The CDR3 consists of 15 residues. Germline-derived CDR1 and CDR2 are MNHEY and SVGAGI. The CDR3 region is CASSPSGGRTDTQYF. CDR3 bases: TGTGCCAGCAGTCCCTCGGGGGGGAGGACAGATACGCAGTATTTT.

This chain joins TRBV18 and TRBJ1-3, with 10 positions matching TRBD1. The CDR3 covers 16 residues. Looked up from germline, CDR1 is KGHSH and CDR2 is LQKENI. V gave up 3 bases and J gave up 1 base; unmatched junction bases: 3. The CDR3 region has the DNA TGTGCCAGCTCACCTAGGGACAGGGGATCTGGAAACACCATATATTTT. Protein product: CASSPRDRGSGNTIYF.

Points on this clone: Other nucleotide sequences in the sample specify the same CDR3. The J gene is TRBJ2-7, the V gene TRBV29-1; D call uncertain. Germline CDR1 and CDR2: SQVTM and ANQGSEA. This CDR3 is 12 amino acids long. V was shortened by 1 base and J by 3 bases, with 7 bases between the two germline ends. This chain's CDR3 is CSVEVADYEQYF. The CDR3, as DNA: TGCAGCGTTGAAGTGGCAGACTACGAGCAGTACTTC.

CDR3 loop: CASSVSDTGELFF. The CDR3 DNA reads TGTGCCAGCAGCGTATCGGACACCGGGGAGCTGTTTTTT. V and J are TRBV9 and TRBJ2-2; D is unresolved. Trimming cost V 1 base and J 3 bases, with 4 bases left between them. The CDR3 sequence is 13 residues long. Per germline, CDR1 SGDLS and CDR2 YYNGEE.

The chain is built from TRBV19 and TRBJ1-6; D gene ambiguous. The CDR3 consists of 16 residues. Germline V gene sequence: CDR1 LNHDA, CDR2 SQIVND (reference sequence). Trimming removed 3 bases from V and 6 bases from J, with 15 bases in between. The CDR3 nucleotides are TGTGCCAGTAGTATTAGTTCTACGGGGAGTAATTCACCCCTCCACTTT. Its translation is CASSISSTGSNSPLHF. The whole variable domain, filled in from reference TRBV19 and TRBJ1-6, reads DGGITQSPKYLFRKEGQNVTLSCEQNLNHDAMYWYRQDPGQGLRLIYYSQIVNDFQKGDIAEGYSVSREKKESFPLTVTSAQKNPTAFYLCASSISSTGSNSPLHFGNGTRLTVT.

The chain links TRBV6-5 to TRBJ2-1, with D unresolved. The CDR3 spans 13 residues. Trimming removed 5 bases from V and 4 bases from J, with 9 bases in between. Germline assignment: CDR1 MNHEY and CDR2 SVGAGI. The DNA for the CDR3 is TGTGCCAGCAGTCACACAGATTACAATGAGCAGTTCTTC. The encoded protein is CASSHTDYNEQFF.

V and J are TRBV6-1 and TRBJ2-5; TRBD2 matches at 7 bases. Germline lookup yields CDR1 MNHNS and CDR2 SASEGT. CDR3 length: 14 amino acids. J was trimmed by 2 bases and V by 6 bases; bases with no gene match: 6. CDR3 loop: CASSFLAVQETQYF. CDR3 coding DNA: TGTGCCAGCAGCTTCCTAGCGGTACAAGAGACCCAGTACTTC.